The rows below give T cell receptor beta chains drawn from one sample of a study of T cell repertoires in cytomegalovirus infection. TCRdb recomputed calls from the reads with MiXCR, one row per CDR3 protein. The data show a few hundred thousand distinct CDR3 sequences, roughly 15% seen once. Sequenced input: PBMCs. These receptors were collected from a human donor in good health (CMV status not recorded). Some clones in this sample may be carry-over from other donors' samples. Each CDR3 is given with its conserved first and last residue. A D gene is named only where the DNA matches it firmly. The size entry is marked missing in some rows and otherwise reads once, few, many or a size class.

D: TRBD2; V: TRBV4-3; J: TRBJ2-2; size: .; CDR3: CASSQNQLADTGKLFF; DNA: TGCGCCAGCAGCCAAAATCAACTAGCGGACACCGGGAAGCTGTTTTTT
D: .; V: TRBV28; J: TRBJ1-4; size: many; CDR3: CASSSPTGRSEKLFF; DNA: TGTGCCAGCAGCTCACCTACGGGGCGTAGCGAAAAACTGTTTTTT
D: TRBD2; V: TRBV4-1; J: TRBJ2-7; size: many; CDR3: CASSQQRGGYEQYF; DNA: TGCGCCAGCAGCCAACAGCGGGGGGGCTACGAGCAGTACTTC
D: .; V: TRBV10-3; J: TRBJ2-3; size: .; CDR3: CAISEVFPDTQYF; DNA: TGTGCCATCAGTGAGGTTTTCCCAGATACGCAGTATTTT
D: .; V: TRBV7-8; J: TRBJ2-7; size: few; CDR3: CASSLGTDWGEQYF; DNA: TGTGCCAGCAGCTTAGGGACGGATTGGGGCGAGCAGTACTTC
D: .; V: TRBV7-4; J: TRBJ1-1; size: many; CDR3: CASSFKEQNTEAFF; DNA: TGTGCCAGCAGCTTTAAGGAACAGAACACTGAAGCTTTCTTT
D: .; V: TRBV7-2; J: TRBJ2-2; size: many; CDR3: CASSFSRSSPANTGELFF; DNA: TGTGCCAGCAGCTTTTCCCGGTCCTCACCCGCGAACACCGGGGAGCTGTTTTTT
D: TRBD1; V: TRBV20-1; J: TRBJ1-2; size: many; CDR3: CSARDQSRGQIDYGYTF; DNA: TGCAGTGCTAGAGATCAGTCGAGGGGACAGATCGACTATGGCTACACCTTC
D: .; V: TRBV19; J: TRBJ1-6; size: many; CDR3: CASSIEEEWSPLHF; DNA: TGTGCCAGTAGTATCGAGGAAGAGTGGTCACCCCTCCACTTT
D: .; V: TRBV29-1; J: TRBJ1-2; size: .; CDR3: CSAKLLRGGGYTF; DNA: TGCAGCGCCAAGCTCTTGCGGGGCGGCGGCTACACCTTC
D: TRBD1; V: TRBV12-3/TRBV12-4; J: TRBJ1-1; size: many; CDR3: CASSLGLQGADEAFF; DNA: TGTGCCAGCAGTTTAGGATTACAGGGGGCGGATGAAGCTTTCTTT
D: .; V: TRBV6-1; J: TRBJ2-5; size: many; CDR3: CASSERAERETQYF; DNA: TGTGCCAGCAGTGAGCGGGCGGAACGAGAGACCCAGTACTTC
D: .; V: TRBV7-2; J: TRBJ2-7; size: many; CDR3: CASSLFPLGEQYF; DNA: TGTGCCAGCAGCTTATTCCCCTTGGGGGAGCAGTACTTC
D: .; V: TRBV28; J: TRBJ2-3; size: few; CDR3: CASSLLTPGFTDTQYF; DNA: TGTGCCAGCAGTTTATTAACACCAGGTTTCACAGATACGCAGTATTTT
D: .; V: TRBV7-2; J: TRBJ2-1; size: many; CDR3: CASSLATGGGGRAFGSYNEQFF; DNA: TGTGCCAGCAGCTTAGCGACAGGGGGCGGCGGGAGGGCCTTCGGGTCCTACAATGAGCAGTTCTTC
D: TRBD2; V: TRBV29-1; J: TRBJ2-1; size: .; CDR3: CSVELAGGQEEQFF; DNA: TGCAGCGTTGAACTAGCGGGGGGGCAAGAGGAGCAGTTCTTC
D: TRBD2; V: TRBV6-2/TRBV6-3; J: TRBJ2-2; size: few; CDR3: CASSYALAGANTGELFF; DNA: TGTGCCAGCAGTTACGCACTAGCGGGAGCTAACACCGGGGAGCTGTTTTTT
D: .; V: TRBV7-2; J: TRBJ1-1; size: many; CDR3: CASSLRSGGRNTEAFF; DNA: TGTGCCAGCAGCCTCAGATCGGGGGGGCGGAACACTGAAGCTTTCTTT
D: TRBD2; V: TRBV14; J: TRBJ2-7; size: .; CDR3: CASSQDVGLAYEQYF; DNA: TGTGCCAGCAGCCAAGATGTAGGACTAGCCTACGAGCAGTACTTC
D: .; V: TRBV19; J: TRBJ1-1; size: .; CDR3: CASSHRRLPQTEAFF; DNA: TGTGCCAGTAGTCATAGGAGGCTCCCGCAGACTGAAGCTTTCTTT
D: .; V: TRBV7-2; J: TRBJ2-4; size: many; CDR3: CASSPALSKKNIQYF; DNA: TGTGCCAGCAGCCCCGCGCTATCCAAGAAAAACATTCAGTACTTC
D: .; V: TRBV19; J: TRBJ2-2; size: .; CDR3: CATSGLYNTGELFF; DNA: TGTGCCACCTCGGGACTCTACAACACCGGGGAGCTGTTTTTT
D: .; V: TRBV7-8; J: TRBJ2-7; size: many; CDR3: CASSLRQPPGEQYF; DNA: TGTGCCAGCAGCTTAAGACAGCCGCCTGGAGAGCAGTACTTC
D: TRBD1; V: TRBV10-1; J: TRBJ1-5; size: .; CDR3: CASSEGGVGPQHF; DNA: TGCGCCAGCAGTGAAGGGGGCGTTGGGCCCCAGCATTTT
D: .; V: TRBV28; J: TRBJ1-6; size: .; CDR3: CASTESNPGRFNSPLHF; DNA: TGTGCCAGCACCGAATCCAACCCCGGGAGATTCAATTCACCCCTCCACTTT
D: TRBD2; V: TRBV20-1; J: TRBJ2-2; size: .; CDR3: CSARNGRERWTGELFF; DNA: TGCAGTGCGCGAAACGGGCGGGAGAGATGGACCGGGGAGCTGTTTTTT
D: TRBD2; V: TRBV7-3; J: TRBJ2-3; size: many; CDR3: CASSVSGGPRDTQYF; DNA: TGTGCCAGCAGCGTCTCGGGAGGGCCAAGAGATACGCAGTATTTT
D: TRBD1; V: TRBV27; J: TRBJ2-1; size: many; CDR3: CASNGQGSSYNEQFF; DNA: TGTGCCAGCAACGGACAGGGGAGCTCCTACAATGAGCAGTTCTTC